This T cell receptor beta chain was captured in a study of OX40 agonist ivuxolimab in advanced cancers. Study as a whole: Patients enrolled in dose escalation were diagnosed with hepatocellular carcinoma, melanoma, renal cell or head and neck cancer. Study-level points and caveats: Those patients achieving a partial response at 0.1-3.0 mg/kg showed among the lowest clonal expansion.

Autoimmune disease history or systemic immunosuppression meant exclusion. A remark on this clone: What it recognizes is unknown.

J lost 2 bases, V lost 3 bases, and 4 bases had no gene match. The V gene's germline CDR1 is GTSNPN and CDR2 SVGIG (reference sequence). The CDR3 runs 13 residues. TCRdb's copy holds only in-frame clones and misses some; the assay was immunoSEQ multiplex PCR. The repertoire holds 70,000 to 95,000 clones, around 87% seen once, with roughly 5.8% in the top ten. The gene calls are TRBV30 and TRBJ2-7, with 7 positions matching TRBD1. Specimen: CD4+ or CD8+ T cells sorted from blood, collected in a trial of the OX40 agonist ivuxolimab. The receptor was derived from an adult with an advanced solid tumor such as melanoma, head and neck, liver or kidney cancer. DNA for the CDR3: TGTGCCTGGAGGCCCGGGACAGCCTACGAGCAGTACTTC. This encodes CAWRPGTAYEQYF.